These T cell receptor beta chains were read from a single sample in a study of shared clonotypes between healthy human individuals. Here immunoSEQ multiplex PCR was the method, and the copy in TCRdb shows in-frame clones only, minus some. The sample consists of approximately 530,000 clones, 90% to 96% of them appearing once. Sequences were obtained from naive CD4+ T cells sorted from blood. The receptors derive from a woman in her 30s in good health. CDR3s leave out the opening cysteine and the closing phenylalanine or tryptophan. Not all rows give a size; the values are once, few, many and, for expanded clones, a class.

v_call clone_size cdr3_aa
TRBV5-1 . ASSWRQGAIEQF
TRBV5-4 . ASSSRGETGELF
TRBV28 . ASSSTDRGVYGYT
TRBV6-4 . ASSHGTYSYEQY
TRBV2 . ASSAPQGAHEQY
TRBV25-1 . ASSVLGSFYEQY
TRBV11-2 . ASSLVPSGNTGELF
TRBV29-1 . SVVLGESRRASGYT
TRBV9 few ASSEVVGDEQF
TRBV4-2 once ASSHPDRPLGEQY
TRBV5-1 . ASSLDGQGNQPQH
TRBV5-1 . ASSSDVGQGTYNEQF
TRBV28 . ATTPGGTYEQY
TRBV11-2 . ASSFLAGEDEQF
TRBV5-1 . ASKRDTVNTEAF
TRBV7-2 . ASRARSSYEQY